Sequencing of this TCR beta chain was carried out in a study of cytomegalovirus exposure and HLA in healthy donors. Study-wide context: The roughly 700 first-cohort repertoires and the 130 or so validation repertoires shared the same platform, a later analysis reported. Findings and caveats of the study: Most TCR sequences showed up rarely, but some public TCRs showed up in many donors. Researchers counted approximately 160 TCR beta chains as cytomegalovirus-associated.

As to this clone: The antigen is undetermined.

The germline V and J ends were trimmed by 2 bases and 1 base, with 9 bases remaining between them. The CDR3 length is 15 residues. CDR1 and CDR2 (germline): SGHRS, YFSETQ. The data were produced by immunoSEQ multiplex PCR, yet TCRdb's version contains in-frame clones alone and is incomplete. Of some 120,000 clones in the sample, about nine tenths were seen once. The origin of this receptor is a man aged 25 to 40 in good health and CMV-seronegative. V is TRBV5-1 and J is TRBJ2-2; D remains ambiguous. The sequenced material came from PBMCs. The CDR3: CASSLYNKNTGELFF. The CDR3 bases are TGCGCCAGCAGCTTATACAATAAGAACACCGGGGAGCTGTTTTTT.